These T cell receptor beta chains were read from a single sample in a study of blood T cell repertoires in COVID-19. Some clones are missing from TCRdb's copy, which holds only in-frame ones; the method was immunoSEQ multiplex PCR. The sample gives some 180,000 clones, roughly 76% of which show up once; approximately 12% is in the top ten. Sequencing was carried out using peripheral blood. The source is a woman over 75 with COVID-19, enrolled during active disease. CDR3s include the opening cysteine and the closing phenylalanine or tryptophan. A D gene is named only where the DNA matches it firmly. For some rows the clone size is stated as once, few or many, or as a class when expanded; others skip it.

v_call	d_call	j_call	clone_size	cdr3_aa	cdr3_nt
TRBV7-2	.	TRBJ1-2	.	CASSPGGSVYGYTF	TGTGCCAGCAGCCCAGGCGGGTCCGTCTATGGCTACACCTTC
TRBV29-1	TRBD1	TRBJ2-7	.	CSGGGAPGQIYEQYF	TGCAGCGGGGGTGGCGCGCCGGGACAGATCTACGAGCAGTACTTC
TRBV21-1	.	TRBJ1-5	.	CASSTGQGVVAQHF	TGTGCCAGCAGCACGGGACAGGGGGTCGTGGCCCAGCATTTT
TRBV2	.	TRBJ1-2	.	CASSESRDHYGYTF	TGTGCCAGCAGTGAATCGCGGGACCACTATGGCTACACCTTC
TRBV10-3	.	TRBJ1-1	few	CAISVRPLGAEAFF	TGTGCCATCAGTGTTCGGCCTCTGGGCGCTGAAGCTTTCTTT
TRBV27	TRBD1	TRBJ2-1	.	CASRPGGISYNEQFF	TGTGCCAGCAGACCAGGGGGCATCTCCTACAATGAGCAGTTCTTC
TRBV4-3	TRBD1	TRBJ2-1	.	CASSKDRGHYNEQFF	TGCGCCAGCAGCAAGGACAGGGGGCACTACAATGAGCAGTTCTTC
TRBV6-1	TRBD1	TRBJ2-2	.	CASRTGRSGELFF	TGTGCCAGCAGGACAGGGAGATCCGGGGAGCTGTTTTTT
TRBV4-2	.	TRBJ1-2	.	CASSQDLIGGTNYGYTF	TGTGCCAGCAGCCAAGATCTTATCGGGGGGACTAACTATGGCTACACCTTC
TRBV11-3	.	TRBJ2-2	.	CASSRSPGTTNTGELFF	TGTGCCAGCAGTCGCAGCCCGGGGACAACGAACACCGGGGAGCTGTTTTTT
TRBV19	.	TRBJ1-3	.	CASSILGGSGNTIYF	TGTGCCAGTAGTATCCTGGGGGGCTCTGGAAACACCATATATTTT
TRBV7-2	TRBD1	TRBJ2-7	.	CASSSHHGQALRGEQYF	TGTGCCAGCAGCTCGCACCACGGACAGGCCCTTAGAGGCGAGCAGTACTTC
TRBV11-3	.	TRBJ1-1	.	CASSLTPGNTEAFF	TGTGCCAGCAGCTTAACCCCCGGGAACACTGAAGCTTTCTTT